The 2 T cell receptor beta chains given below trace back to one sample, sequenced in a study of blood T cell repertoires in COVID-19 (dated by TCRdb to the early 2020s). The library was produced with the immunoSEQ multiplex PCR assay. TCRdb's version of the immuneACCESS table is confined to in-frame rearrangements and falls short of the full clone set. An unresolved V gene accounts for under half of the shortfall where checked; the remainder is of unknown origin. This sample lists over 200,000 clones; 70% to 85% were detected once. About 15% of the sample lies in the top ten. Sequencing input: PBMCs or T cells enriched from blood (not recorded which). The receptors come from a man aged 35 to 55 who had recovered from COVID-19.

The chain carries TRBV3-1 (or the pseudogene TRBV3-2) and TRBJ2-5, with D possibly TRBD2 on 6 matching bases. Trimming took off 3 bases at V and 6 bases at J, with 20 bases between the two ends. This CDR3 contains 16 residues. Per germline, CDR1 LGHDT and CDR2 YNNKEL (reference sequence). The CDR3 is CASSHGPRGRGKTQYF. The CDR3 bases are TGTGCCAGCAGCCATGGGCCAAGGGGCCGGGGGAAGACCCAGTACTTC.

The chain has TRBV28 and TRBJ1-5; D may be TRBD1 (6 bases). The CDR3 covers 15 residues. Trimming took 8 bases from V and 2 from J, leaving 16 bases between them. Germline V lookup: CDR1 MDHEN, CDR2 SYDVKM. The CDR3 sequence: CASLPGGLGNQPQHF. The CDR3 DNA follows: TGTGCCAGCCTCCCGGGGGGCCTTGGCAATCAGCCCCAGCATTTT.